There are a few counts of the clone carrying this T cell receptor beta chain. Its specificity is not known. These data come from a study of identical twins. Study findings and constraints: For monozygotic twins, models underestimated out-of-frame TCR alpha sharing.

V lost 4 bases and J 7 bases, leaving 20 bases between the germline ends. This CDR3 has 15 amino acids. Germline V lookup: CDR1 WSHSY, CDR2 SAAADI. TCRdb itself ran the 5' RACE reads through MiXCR, one entry per CDR3 protein. The data hold roughly 690,000 distinct CDR3 sequences, with less than 25% observed a single time. The same data also contributed to another study, on T cells expressing NK-cell markers. That paper adds: Roughly six donors showed dominant NKG2C+ clonotypes comprising about 1.0-7.5% of their CD8+ T cells. Topping the CD3+CD56-NKG2C+ fraction as well were these clonotypes, in a handful of donors.

The chain links TRBV10-2 to TRBJ2-7; D might be TRBD1 or TRBD2, each matching 5 bases. This clonotype originated in a woman aged 18-29 years in good health. The sample taken for sequencing was PBMCs. This CDR3 is CASSGEGPPLDEQYF. Written as DNA, the CDR3 is TGCGCCAGCAGTGGAGAGGGACCCCCCTTAGATGAGCAGTACTTC.